This T cell receptor beta chain was recovered during a study of OX40 agonist ivuxolimab in advanced cancers. CDR1 and CDR2 (germline): LNHDA, SQIVND (reference sequence). This CDR3 contains 16 residues. Trimming pared 6 bases from V and 5 bases from J, leaving 19 bases between. With respect to this clone: Its antigen is unknown.

Study-level findings and limits: Partial responders treated at 0.1-3.0 mg/kg exhibited clonal expansion among the lowest measured. CD8+ T cells were the subset that, on average, had more expanded clones than CD4+. CD4+ and CD8+ blood T cells expanded clonally by week 6 at 0.1 to 3.0 mg/kg.

Exclusion of a patient followed from autoimmune disease history or systemic immunosuppression. Measured with immunoSEQ multiplex PCR; TCRdb has only the in-frame clones, and not every one. The sample lists 60,000 to 75,000 clones, more than 70% occurring once. This chain joins TRBV19 and TRBJ2-2, with no clear D. Sequencing used CD4+ or CD8+ T cells sorted from blood, obtained in a trial of the OX40 agonist ivuxolimab. This clonotype originated in an adult with an advanced solid tumor such as melanoma, head and neck, liver or kidney cancer. CDR3 bases: TGTGCCAGTAGGCCACGGACGCCATTGGGGACCGGGGAGCTGTTTTTT. Translated: CASRPRTPLGTGELFF.